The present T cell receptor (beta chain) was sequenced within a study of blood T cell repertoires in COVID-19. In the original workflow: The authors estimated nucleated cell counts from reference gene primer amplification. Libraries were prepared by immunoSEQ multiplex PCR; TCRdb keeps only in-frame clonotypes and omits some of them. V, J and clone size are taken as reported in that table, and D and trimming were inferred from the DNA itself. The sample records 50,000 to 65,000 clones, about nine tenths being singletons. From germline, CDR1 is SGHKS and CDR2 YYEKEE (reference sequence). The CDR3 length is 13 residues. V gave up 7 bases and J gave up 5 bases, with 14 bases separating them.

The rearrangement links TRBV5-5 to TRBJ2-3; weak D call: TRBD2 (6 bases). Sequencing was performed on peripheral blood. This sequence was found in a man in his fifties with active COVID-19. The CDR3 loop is CASQTGVEDTQYF. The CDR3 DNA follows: TGTGCCAGCCAGACGGGGGTCGAAGATACGCAGTATTTT.